This TCR beta chain was retrieved from a study of T-cell memory formation after mild COVID-19. Study as a whole: In these data, TCR clusters were largely donor specific.

A single record per CDR3 protein comes from TCRdb applying MiXCR to the 5' RACE reads. The data show about 470,000 distinct CDR3 sequences, with nearly 25% seen just once and around 12% held by the top ten. Germline assignment: CDR1 KGHDR and CDR2 SFDVKD. This CDR3 contains 15 residues. V lost 3 bases, J lost 9 bases, and 11 bases stayed unmatched. What was sequenced was PBMCs or a T cell subset sorted from them (not recorded which). The source of this sequence is an adult woman who had mild COVID-19 (a few samples of this study predate the infection). Cell type and time point are not known. The chain combines TRBV24-1 with TRBJ2-3, with TRBD2 matching 7 bases. CDR3 in amino acids: CATSDPRSTSDTQYF. The CDR3 nucleotides read TGTGCCACCAGTGATCCCCGGAGTACTAGCGACACGCAGTATTTT.